Described below is a single T cell receptor beta chain sequence and its context. The source of the sample is a study of blood T cell repertoires in COVID-19. Study in general: Sources were T cells, B-cell-depleted T cells, or PBMCs; the material itself was cDNA or gDNA.

How the authors handled the data: Researchers report that nucleated cell counts were estimated from reference gene primer amplification. Here immunoSEQ multiplex PCR was the method, and the copy in TCRdb shows in-frame clones only, minus some. V and J calls and clone size are those listed in that table; D and trimming were worked out from the DNA. The sample has 99,000 or so clones, under 80% seen once. CDR1 and CDR2 from the germline V gene are SGHTA and FQGNSA. Trimming left V 1 base short and J 3 bases short, with 9 bases between. This CDR3 is built from 14 residues. What was sequenced was peripheral blood. This TCR derives from a woman between 65 and 79 years old with acute or convalescent COVID-19. V and J are TRBV7-2 and TRBJ1-1; the D is unclear. CDR3 region: CASSLVPGYTEAFF. CDR3 coding DNA: TGTGCCAGCAGCTTAGTGCCGGGTTACACTGAAGCTTTCTTT.